This is a list of T cell receptor beta chains from one sample in a study of identical twins. TCRdb re-analysed the 5' RACE reads in MiXCR, keeping a single row per CDR3 protein. The top ten hold around 3% of the sample, which has 550,000 to 700,000 distinct CDR3 sequences, just under 10% seen once. The data were also submitted as part of a second study, on yellow fever vaccine responses in identical twins.

The sample comprised PBMCs. These receptors originate from a woman under 30 in good health. Each CDR3 is given without its conserved first and last residue. The order of the fields is V gene, J gene, CDR3 protein.

>TRBV6-2/TRBV6-3|TRBJ1-1
ASSYTGITTEAF
>TRBV24-1|TRBJ2-7
ATTEVLEKQY
>TRBV4-3|TRBJ2-2
ASNQGREPQRNTGELF
>TRBV7-6|TRBJ2-7
ASSARTGYGSYEQY
>TRBV12-5|TRBJ2-5
ASGLVLVSQETQY
>TRBV14|TRBJ2-3
ASSQDLRDTQY
>TRBV20-1|TRBJ2-7
SARGTKLAGYEQY
>TRBV20-1|TRBJ2-1
SAGLGSGTYNEQF
>TRBV12-3/TRBV12-4|TRBJ2-1
ASSFSGRALEQF
>TRBV2|TRBJ1-4
ASSERGRNEKLF
>TRBV6-5|TRBJ2-5
ASSYSPGETQY
>TRBV20-1|TRBJ2-1
SARALLAGGNEQF
>TRBV29-1|TRBJ2-3
SAETSVTDTQY
>TRBV27|TRBJ2-3
ASTRTSGGARSDTQY
>TRBV6-1|TRBJ2-1
ASSLGLAEQF
>TRBV7-2|TRBJ1-1
ASSPGGTEAF
>TRBV7-9|TRBJ2-2
ASSFAVSTANTGELF
>TRBV5-1|TRBJ2-1
ASSAKLAGEYNEQF
>TRBV15|TRBJ2-3
ATSSAGWDTQY
>TRBV14|TRBJ1-1
ASSQVSHAEAF
>TRBV15|TRBJ1-6
ATSSPNQGSSLH
>TRBV30|TRBJ2-7
AWSSQGRTYEQY
>TRBV5-1|TRBJ2-2
ASSLSAAAANTGELF
>TRBV19|TRBJ1-5
ASSRGYGQPQH
>TRBV7-9|TRBJ2-3
ASSFRTGGTDTQY
>TRBV12-3/TRBV12-4|TRBJ2-3
ASSLFLRESLTDTQY
>TRBV7-6|TRBJ2-5
ASSVTGSTQETQY
>TRBV4-2|TRBJ2-7
ASSQYGGSSSYEQY
>TRBV7-2|TRBJ1-1
ASSLAQGATEAF
>TRBV5-1|TRBJ2-1
ASSLISGGVVSYNEQF
>TRBV25-1|TRBJ1-2
ASSEAGVNYGYT
>TRBV7-9|TRBJ2-1
ASSFVAVSYNEQF
>TRBV12-3/TRBV12-4|TRBJ2-6
ASSLLSGTLGANVLT
>TRBV5-1|TRBJ2-7
ASREGDGYEQY
>TRBV28|TRBJ2-7
ASSYEYEQY
>TRBV20-1|TRBJ1-6
SARKTVSPLH
>TRBV28|TRBJ2-7
ASSSRKISYEQY
>TRBV5-1|TRBJ2-7
ASSFEASYEQY